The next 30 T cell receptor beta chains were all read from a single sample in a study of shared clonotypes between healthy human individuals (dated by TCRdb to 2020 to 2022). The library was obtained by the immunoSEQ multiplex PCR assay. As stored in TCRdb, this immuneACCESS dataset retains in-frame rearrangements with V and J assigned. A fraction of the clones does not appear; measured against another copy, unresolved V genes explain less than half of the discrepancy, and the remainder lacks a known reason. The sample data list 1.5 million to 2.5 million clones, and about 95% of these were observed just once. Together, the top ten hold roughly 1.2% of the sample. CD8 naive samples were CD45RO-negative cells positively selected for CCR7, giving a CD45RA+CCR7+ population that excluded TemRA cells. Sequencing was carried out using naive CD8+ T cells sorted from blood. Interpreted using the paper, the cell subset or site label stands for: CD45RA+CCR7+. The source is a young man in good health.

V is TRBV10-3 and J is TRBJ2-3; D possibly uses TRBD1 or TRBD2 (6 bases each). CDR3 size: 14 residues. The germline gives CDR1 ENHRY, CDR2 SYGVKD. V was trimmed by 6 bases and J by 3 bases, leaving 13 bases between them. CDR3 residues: CAIREGGETDTQYF. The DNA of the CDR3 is TGTGCCATCAGAGAGGGGGGCGAGACAGATACGCAGTATTTT.

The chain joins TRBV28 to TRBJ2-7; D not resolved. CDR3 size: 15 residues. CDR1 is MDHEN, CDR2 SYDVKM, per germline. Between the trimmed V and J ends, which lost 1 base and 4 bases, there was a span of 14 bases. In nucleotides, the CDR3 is TGTGCCAGCAGTTTATTTTTTAGGCAGGATTACGAGCAGTACTTC. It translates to CASSLFFRQDYEQYF.

The CDR3 coding sequence is TGTGCTAGTGGTTTGGACCAGACCCGGAACACCGGGGAGCTGTTTTTT. As protein: CASGLDQTRNTGELFF. The chain is built from TRBV12-5 and TRBJ2-2; no clear D gene. V dropped 1 base and J dropped 1 base, with 10 bases sitting between them. Germline CDR1 and CDR2: LGHNT and FRNRAP. The CDR3 consists of 16 residues. Together with reference TRBV12-5 and TRBJ2-2, the CDR3 gives the full variable domain: DARVTQTPRHKVTEMGQEVTMRCQPILGHNTVFWYRQTMMQGLELLAYFRNRAPLDDSGMPKDRFSAEMPDATLATLKIQPSEPRDSAVYFCASGLDQTRNTGELFFGEGSRLTVL.

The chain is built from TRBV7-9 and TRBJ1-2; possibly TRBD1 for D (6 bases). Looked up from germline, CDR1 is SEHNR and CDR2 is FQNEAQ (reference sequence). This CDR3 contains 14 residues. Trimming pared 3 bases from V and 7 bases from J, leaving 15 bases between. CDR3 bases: TGTGCCAGCAGCTTTGAGGCAGGGGATCTTGGCTACACCTTC. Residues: CASSFEAGDLGYTF.

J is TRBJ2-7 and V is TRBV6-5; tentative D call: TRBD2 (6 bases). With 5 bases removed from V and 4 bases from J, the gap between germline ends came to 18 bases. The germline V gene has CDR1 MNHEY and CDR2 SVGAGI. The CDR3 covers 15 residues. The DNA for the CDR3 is TGTGCCAGCAGTCCGTTGGGGGGATTGGGTTACGAGCAGTACTTC. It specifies CASSPLGGLGYEQYF.

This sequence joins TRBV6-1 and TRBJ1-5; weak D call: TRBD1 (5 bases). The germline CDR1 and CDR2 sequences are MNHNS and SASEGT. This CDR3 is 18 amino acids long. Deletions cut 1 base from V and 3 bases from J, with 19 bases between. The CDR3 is CASSEVGVLLFYNQPQHF. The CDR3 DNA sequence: TGTGCCAGCAGTGAAGTGGGGGTACTCCTTTTTTACAATCAGCCCCAGCATTTT.

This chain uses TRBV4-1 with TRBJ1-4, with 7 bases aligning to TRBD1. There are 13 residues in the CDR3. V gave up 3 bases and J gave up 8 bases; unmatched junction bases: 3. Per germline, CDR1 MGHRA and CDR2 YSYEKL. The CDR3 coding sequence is TGCGCCAGCAGCCAGATGACAGGGGAAAAACTGTTTTTT. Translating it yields CASSQMTGEKLFF.

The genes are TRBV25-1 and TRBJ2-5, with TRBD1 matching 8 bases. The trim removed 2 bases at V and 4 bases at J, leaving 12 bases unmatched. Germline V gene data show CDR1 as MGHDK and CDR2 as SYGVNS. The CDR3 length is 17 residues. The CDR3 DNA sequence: TGTGCCAGCAGTGAAGGGACAGGTCTTTTGGTAGTAGAGACCCAGTACTTC. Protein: CASSEGTGLLVVETQYF.

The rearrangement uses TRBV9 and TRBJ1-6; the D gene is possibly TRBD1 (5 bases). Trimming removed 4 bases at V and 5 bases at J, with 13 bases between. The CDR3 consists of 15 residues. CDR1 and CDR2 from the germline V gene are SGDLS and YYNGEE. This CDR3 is CASSSGTGHNSPLHF. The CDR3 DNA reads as TGTGCCAGCAGCTCCGGGACGGGGCATAATTCACCCCTCCACTTT.

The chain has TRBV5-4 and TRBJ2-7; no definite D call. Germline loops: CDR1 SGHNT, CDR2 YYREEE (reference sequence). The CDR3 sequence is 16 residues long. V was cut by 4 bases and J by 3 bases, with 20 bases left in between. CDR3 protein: CASSPDRTPSGYEQYF. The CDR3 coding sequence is TGTGCCAGCAGCCCGGACCGGACCCCATCGGGCTACGAGCAGTACTTC.

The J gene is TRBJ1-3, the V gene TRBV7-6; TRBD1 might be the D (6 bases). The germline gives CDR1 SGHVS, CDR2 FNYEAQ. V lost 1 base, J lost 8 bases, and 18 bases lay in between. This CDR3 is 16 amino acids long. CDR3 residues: CASSLGFGGAEDTIYF. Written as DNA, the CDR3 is TGTGCCAGCAGCTTAGGATTTGGGGGGGCCGAGGACACCATATATTTT.

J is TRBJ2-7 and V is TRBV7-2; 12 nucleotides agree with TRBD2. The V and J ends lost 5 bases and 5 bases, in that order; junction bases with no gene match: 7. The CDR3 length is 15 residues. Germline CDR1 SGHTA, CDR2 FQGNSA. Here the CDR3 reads CASSATGLAGHEQYF. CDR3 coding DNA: TGTGCCAGCAGCGCCACGGGACTAGCGGGTCACGAGCAGTACTTC.

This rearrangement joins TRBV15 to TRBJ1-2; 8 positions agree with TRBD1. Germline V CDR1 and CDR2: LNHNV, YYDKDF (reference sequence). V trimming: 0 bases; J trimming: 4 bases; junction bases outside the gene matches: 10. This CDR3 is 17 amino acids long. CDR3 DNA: TGTGCCACCAGCAGAGATCCGGAGTCAGGGGGCCTCTATGGCTACACCTTC. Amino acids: CATSRDPESGGLYGYTF.

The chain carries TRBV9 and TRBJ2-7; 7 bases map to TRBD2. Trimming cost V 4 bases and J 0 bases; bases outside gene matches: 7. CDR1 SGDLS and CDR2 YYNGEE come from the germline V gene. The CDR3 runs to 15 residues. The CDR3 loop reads CASSPRRGSSYEQYF. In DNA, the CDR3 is TGTGCCAGCAGCCCCCGACGCGGGAGCTCCTACGAGCAGTACTTC.

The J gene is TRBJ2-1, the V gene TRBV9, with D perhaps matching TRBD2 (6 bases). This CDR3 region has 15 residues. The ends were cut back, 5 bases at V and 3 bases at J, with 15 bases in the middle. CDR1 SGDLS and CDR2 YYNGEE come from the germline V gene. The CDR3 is CASSTLGGDYNEQFF. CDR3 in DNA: TGTGCCAGCAGTACCCTGGGCGGGGACTACAATGAGCAGTTCTTC.

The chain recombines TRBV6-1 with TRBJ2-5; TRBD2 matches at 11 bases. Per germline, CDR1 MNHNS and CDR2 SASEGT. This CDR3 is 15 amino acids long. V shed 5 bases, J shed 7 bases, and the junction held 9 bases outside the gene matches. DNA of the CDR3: TGTGCCAGCAGTATCCTAGCGGGGGGCACCGGGACCCAGTACTTC. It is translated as CASSILAGGTGTQYF.

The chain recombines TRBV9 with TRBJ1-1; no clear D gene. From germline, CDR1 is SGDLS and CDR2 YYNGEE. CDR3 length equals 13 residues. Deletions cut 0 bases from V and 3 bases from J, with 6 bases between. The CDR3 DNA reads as TGTGCCAGCAGCGTAGACGAGTACACTGAAGCTTTCTTT. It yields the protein CASSVDEYTEAFF.

The DNA for the CDR3 is TGTGCCAGCAGCTCTCTCGACAGTAACGAGCAGTACTTC. Encoded protein: CASSSLDSNEQYF. The gene calls are TRBV28 and TRBJ2-7; a possible D gene is TRBD1 (5 bases). This CDR3 is built from 13 residues. Deletions cut 6 bases from V and 5 bases from J, with 14 bases between. The germline CDR1 and CDR2 sequences are MDHEN and SYDVKM.

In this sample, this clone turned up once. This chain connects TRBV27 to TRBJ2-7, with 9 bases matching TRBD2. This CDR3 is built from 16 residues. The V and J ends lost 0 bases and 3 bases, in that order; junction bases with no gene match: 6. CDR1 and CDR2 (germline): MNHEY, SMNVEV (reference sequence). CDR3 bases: TGTGCCAGCAGTTTATCGGCCGGGACTAGCCACTACGAGCAGTACTTC. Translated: CASSLSAGTSHYEQYF.

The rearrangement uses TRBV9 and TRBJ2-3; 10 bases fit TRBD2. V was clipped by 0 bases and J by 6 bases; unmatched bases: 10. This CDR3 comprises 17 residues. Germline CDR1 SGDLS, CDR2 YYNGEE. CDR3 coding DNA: TGTGCCAGCAGCGTAGGAACTAGCGGGAAAGGCCTTGATACGCAGTATTTT. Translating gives CASSVGTSGKGLDTQYF.

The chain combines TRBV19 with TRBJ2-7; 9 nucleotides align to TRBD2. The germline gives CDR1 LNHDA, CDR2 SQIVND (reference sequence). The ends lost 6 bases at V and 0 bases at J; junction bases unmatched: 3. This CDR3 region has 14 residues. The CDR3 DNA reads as TGTGCCAGTAGGAGCGGGGGGTCCTCCTACGAGCAGTACTTC. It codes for CASRSGGSSYEQYF.

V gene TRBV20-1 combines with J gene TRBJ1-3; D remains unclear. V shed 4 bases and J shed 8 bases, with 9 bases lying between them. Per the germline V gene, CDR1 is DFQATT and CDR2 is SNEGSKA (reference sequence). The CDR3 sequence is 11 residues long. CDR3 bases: TGCAGTGCTAAGGACGTAGACACCATATATTTT. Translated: CSAKDVDTIYF.

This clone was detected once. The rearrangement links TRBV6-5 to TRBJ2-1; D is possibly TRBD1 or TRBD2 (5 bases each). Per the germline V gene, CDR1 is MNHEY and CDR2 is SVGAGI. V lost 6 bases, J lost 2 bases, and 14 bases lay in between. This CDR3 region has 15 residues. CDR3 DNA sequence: TGTGCCAGCAGACCGGGACCCATAACCTACAATGAGCAGTTCTTC. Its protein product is CASRPGPITYNEQFF.

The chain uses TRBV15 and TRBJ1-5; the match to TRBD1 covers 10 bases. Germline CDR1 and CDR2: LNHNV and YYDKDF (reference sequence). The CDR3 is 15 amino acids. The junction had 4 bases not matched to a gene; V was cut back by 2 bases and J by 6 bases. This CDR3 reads CATSRSTGGSQPQHF. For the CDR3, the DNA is TGTGCCACCAGCAGATCGACAGGGGGCAGTCAGCCCCAGCATTTT.

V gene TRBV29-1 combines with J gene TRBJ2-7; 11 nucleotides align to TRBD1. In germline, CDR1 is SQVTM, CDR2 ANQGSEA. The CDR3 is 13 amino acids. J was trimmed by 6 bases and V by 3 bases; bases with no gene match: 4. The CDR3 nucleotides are TGCAGCGTTGAGGGACAGGGGGTCCGCGAGCAGTACTTC. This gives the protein CSVEGQGVREQYF.

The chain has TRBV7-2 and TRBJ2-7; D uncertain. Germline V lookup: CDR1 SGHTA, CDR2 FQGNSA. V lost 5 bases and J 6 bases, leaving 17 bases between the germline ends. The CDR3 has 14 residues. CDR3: CASSPWKSRSEQYF. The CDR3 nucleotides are TGTGCCAGCAGCCCCTGGAAGAGCCGTAGCGAGCAGTACTTC. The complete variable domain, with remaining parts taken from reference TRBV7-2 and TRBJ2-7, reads GAGVSQSPSNKVTEKGKDVELRCDPISGHTALYWYRQSLGQGLEFLIYFQGNSAPDKSGLPSDRFSAERTGGSVSTLTIQRTQQEDSAVYLCASSPWKSRSEQYFGPGTRLTVT.

CDR3: CASSHLQGEGEKLFF. Here the CDR3 DNA reads TGCGCCAGCAGCCATTTACAGGGGGAGGGTGAAAAACTGTTTTTT. V and J are TRBV4-1 and TRBJ1-4; TRBD1 agrees at 8 bases. The CDR3 sequence is 15 residues long. CDR1 and CDR2 from the germline V gene are MGHRA and YSYEKL. The trim removed 3 bases at V and 7 bases at J, leaving 7 bases unmatched.

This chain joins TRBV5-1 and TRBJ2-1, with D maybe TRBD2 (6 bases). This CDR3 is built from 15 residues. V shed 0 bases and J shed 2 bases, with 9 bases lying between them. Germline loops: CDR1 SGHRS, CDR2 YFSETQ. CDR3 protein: CASSLGLGAYNEQFF. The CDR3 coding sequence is TGCGCCAGCAGCTTGGGACTAGGGGCCTACAATGAGCAGTTCTTC.

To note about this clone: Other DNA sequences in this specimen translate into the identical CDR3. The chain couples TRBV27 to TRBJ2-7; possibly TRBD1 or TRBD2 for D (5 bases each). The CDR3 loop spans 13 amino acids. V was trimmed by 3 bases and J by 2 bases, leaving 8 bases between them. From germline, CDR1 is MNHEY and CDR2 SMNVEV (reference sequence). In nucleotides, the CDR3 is TGTGCCAGCAGTTTTCTGGGGGCCTACGAGCAGTACTTC. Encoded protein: CASSFLGAYEQYF.

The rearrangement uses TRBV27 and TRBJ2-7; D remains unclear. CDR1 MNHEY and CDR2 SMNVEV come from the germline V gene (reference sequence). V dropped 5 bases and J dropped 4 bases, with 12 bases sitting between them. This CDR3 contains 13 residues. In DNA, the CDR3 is TGTGCCAGCAGTGCAACAACAGTTTACGAGCAGTACTTC. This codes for CASSATTVYEQYF.